This TCR beta chain was recorded in a study of blood T cell repertoires in COVID-19. Study background: The United States, Italy and Spain provided the acute and convalescent COVID-19 samples. T cells, B-cell-depleted T cells, or PBMCs supplied cDNA or gDNA.

The length of the CDR3 is 11 residues. The V and J ends lost 4 bases and 8 bases respectively, with 8 bases between them. Germline CDR1 reads MGHRA; CDR2 reads YSYEKL. Assay: immunoSEQ multiplex PCR; the TCRdb copy retains only in-frame clones and omits some. The sample yields approximately 300,000 clones, around 90% seen once. This TCR was recovered from a woman between 35 and 50 years old with COVID-19, enrolled during active disease. Sequences were obtained from peripheral blood. The chain combines TRBV4-1 with TRBJ1-1; D not resolved. In nucleotides, the CDR3 is TGCGCCAGCAGCCTCGGAGCAGAAGCTTTCTTT. It translates to CASSLGAEAFF.